The clone carrying this T cell receptor beta chain was recorded at least ten times. Its antigen is still unknown. TCRdb reanalysed the 5' RACE reads using MiXCR and keeps one entry per CDR3 protein. The sample shows around 650,000 distinct CDR3 sequences, roughly 6.6% of them seen only once. The sample is drawn from a study of identical twins. Study-wide results and caveats: It was possible that invariant MAIT and iNKT cells partly confounded the zero-insertion analyses. With abundant cord blood beta clonotypes, insertions were fewer; memory repertoires showed no such pattern.

CDR3 length: 16 residues. CDR1 SGHRS and CDR2 YFSETQ come from the germline V gene. V shed 0 bases and J 0 bases; nucleotides not matched to a gene: 3. The data were also submitted as part of a second study, on yellow fever vaccine responses in identical twins.

The chain is built from TRBV5-1 and TRBJ2-5, with 9 positions matching TRBD2. The sequenced sample was PBMCs. The source is a woman in her late teens or twenties in good health. The CDR3 protein is CASSLGTSEYQETQYF. The CDR3 DNA is TGCGCCAGCAGCTTGGGGACTAGCGAATACCAAGAGACCCAGTACTTC.